A selection of T cell receptor beta chains follows, all from one sample in a study of control samples from healthy donors and cancer patients. The protocol was immunoSEQ multiplex PCR, while the TCRdb copy is restricted to in-frame clones and leaves out a portion. The table has around 130,000 clones, 80% to 95% seen once. The sample taken for sequencing was blood. Source of these receptors: a man in his late teens or twenties in good health. Both conserved end residues are part of each CDR3. The D gene is left open where the match is weak. Clone size is shown for a subset of rows, as once, few, many or a class of expanded clone.

TGTGCCAGCAGCAAAGGGGGAGGGACTAGCGGGAGGATGGTCTCCACCGGGGAGCTGTTTTTT	CASSKGGGTSGRMVSTGELFF	TRBJ2-2	-	-	TRBV21-1
TGTGCCAGCGGGCCTAGCACAGATACGCAGTATTTT	CASGPSTDTQYF	TRBJ2-3	-	-	TRBV2
TGTGCCAGCAGCTTAGGGAGCTCCTACAATGAGCAGTTCTTC	CASSLGSSYNEQFF	TRBJ2-1	once	-	TRBV5-4
TGTGCCAGTAGTATGGGGGAGGGTCTCGGTCAGCCCCAGCATTTT	CASSMGEGLGQPQHF	TRBJ1-5	-	-	TRBV19
TGTGCCATCAGTAAGATAGCGGGAGGGCCTGATGAGCAGTTCTTC	CAISKIAGGPDEQFF	TRBJ2-1	-	TRBD2	TRBV10-3
TGTGCCAGCAGCTTAGACGGAGGGAGCACAGATACGCAGTATTTT	CASSLDGGSTDTQYF	TRBJ2-3	-	-	TRBV7-2
TGTGCCAGCACCAGGGGTCCAGAGACCCAGTACTTC	CASTRGPETQYF	TRBJ2-5	-	-	TRBV6-5
TGTGCCAGCAGCTTGGCCGGGGGCTCGAGCTCTGGAAACACCATATATTTT	CASSLAGGSSSGNTIYF	TRBJ1-3	-	-	TRBV5-4
TGTGCCACCAGCGAATGGACAGGGCAAGAGACCCAGTACTTC	CATSEWTGQETQYF	TRBJ2-5	-	TRBD1	TRBV15
TGCGCCAGCAGCTTGGGGGTACGCACAGATACGCAGTATTTT	CASSLGVRTDTQYF	TRBJ2-3	-	-	TRBV5-1
TGTGCCAGCAGCCGTCCGAACACTGAAGCTTTCTTT	CASSRPNTEAFF	TRBJ1-1	-	-	TRBV5-4
TGTGCCAGCAGCCGATCGACAGGGTTTCTTACATCCGCCCTCCACTTT	CASSRSTGFLTSALHF	TRBJ1-6	-	TRBD1	TRBV4-2
TGTGCCAGCAGTCGGGGGGACAGGGCATCGGGTGAGCAGTTCTTC	CASSRGDRASGEQFF	TRBJ2-1	once	TRBD1	TRBV7-6
TGTGCCAGCAGTCCGGGACAGGGATTGGGCTTCTATGGCTACACCTTC	CASSPGQGLGFYGYTF	TRBJ1-2	-	TRBD1	TRBV28
TGTGCCAGCAGTTCGATGAGGGACAGGGTGGGGGAGACCCAGTACTTC	CASSSMRDRVGETQYF	TRBJ2-5	-	TRBD1	TRBV28
TGTGCCAGCGGGGAAACCAGGTCTTACACCGGGGAGCTGTTTTTT	CASGETRSYTGELFF	TRBJ2-2	-	-	TRBV28
TGTGCCAGCAGCTCGATCTACGAGCAGTACTTC	CASSSIYEQYF	TRBJ2-7	-	-	TRBV11-2
TGTGCCAGTACCCCAGGGGGCTCCTACGAGCAGTACTTC	CASTPGGSYEQYF	TRBJ2-7	-	TRBD1	TRBV19
TGTGCCAGCAGCTTGACAGAGGTCTATGGCTACACCTTC	CASSLTEVYGYTF	TRBJ1-2	-	-	TRBV11-2
TGTGCCATCAGTGGGCGGCTACCCTACGAGCAGTACTTC	CAISGRLPYEQYF	TRBJ2-7	-	-	TRBV10-3
TGTGCCAGCAGACCCCCCGGGGAGGGGAGGACTGAAGCTTTCTTT	CASRPPGEGRTEAFF	TRBJ1-1	-	-	TRBV25-1
TGCGCCAGCAGCCAAAAGGAGGACAGGGCAAGGACCGGGGAGCTGTTTTTT	CASSQKEDRARTGELFF	TRBJ2-2	once	TRBD1	TRBV4-3